This passage covers 12 T cell receptor beta chains from one sample sequenced in a study of Ad26.COV2.S vaccination and SARS-CoV-2 variants. The table came from immunoSEQ multiplex PCR; TCRdb's copy has only in-frame clones and leaves some out. The sample shows roughly 320,000 clones, around 81% of them seen only once. The treatment was: approximately 18 received Ad26.COV2.S at low or high dose, single or two shots; roughly five received placebo; per-sample allocation not given. Sampling took place 63 days after the first vaccine or placebo injection. The sample was peripheral blood, taken in a trial of Ad26.COV2.S vaccine versus placebo. These receptors were collected from a person aged 18-65 years who received the Ad26.COV2.S COVID-19 vaccine or a placebo.

This clone has only a few counts. This chain links TRBV7-7 with TRBJ2-2; tentative D call: TRBD1 (6 bases). Germline V CDR1 and CDR2: SSHAT, FNYEAQ (reference sequence). Trimming shortened V by 6 bases and J by 7 bases, and 12 bases separated the two germline ends. This CDR3 is built from 13 residues. CDR3 coding DNA: TGTGCCAGCAGACCTGACAGGAACGGGGAGCTGTTTTTT. Encoded protein: CASRPDRNGELFF. Full variable domain (rest looked up from reference TRBV7-7 and TRBJ2-2): GAGVSQSPRYKVTKRGQDVTLRCDPISSHATLYWYQQALGQGPEFLTYFNYEAQPDKSGLPSDRFSAERPEGSISTLTIQRTEQRDSAMYRCASRPDRNGELFFGEGSRLTVL.

This chain joins TRBV27 and TRBJ1-1, with unresolved D. The CDR3 extends over 15 amino acids. Germline V lookup: CDR1 MNHEY, CDR2 SMNVEV (reference sequence). Trimming removed 0 bases from V and 0 bases from J, with 8 bases in between. DNA for the CDR3: TGTGCCAGCAGTTTATCCCCGGCCATGAACACTGAAGCTTTCTTT. This encodes CASSLSPAMNTEAFF.

V usage is TRBV5-8 and J usage is TRBJ1-2; possible D gene TRBD1, 6 bases. Trimming stripped 0 bases from V and 8 bases from J, with 14 bases between. Germline V lookup: CDR1 SGHTS, CDR2 YDEGEE. The CDR3 has 14 amino acids. In DNA, the CDR3 is TGTGCCAGCAGCTTGGTGCCGTCGGGGGGCGGCTACACCTTC. Protein: CASSLVPSGGGYTF.

The gene calls are TRBV7-2 and TRBJ2-7; a weak D match, TRBD1 (6 bases). The CDR3 is 14 amino acids. CDR1 is SGHTA, CDR2 FQGNSA, per germline. Trimming removed 5 bases at V and 7 bases at J, with 18 bases between. The CDR3 loop reads CASSLKRTAREQYF. In DNA, the CDR3 is TGTGCCAGCAGCCTCAAAAGGACAGCTCGGGAGCAGTACTTC.

V usage is TRBV7-8 and J usage is TRBJ2-7; D may match TRBD1 or TRBD2 (5 bases each). The V gene's germline CDR1 is SGHVS and CDR2 FQNEAQ. V lost 3 bases and J 2 bases, leaving 17 bases between the germline ends. This CDR3 has 16 amino acids. CDR3 protein: CASSLTQEVFTYEQYF. In DNA, the CDR3 is TGTGCCAGCAGCTTGACACAGGAGGTCTTCACCTACGAGCAGTACTTC.

The chain uses TRBV9 and TRBJ1-2, with unresolved D. In germline, CDR1 is SGDLS, CDR2 YYNGEE. The ends were cut back, 1 base at V and 4 bases at J, with 14 bases in the middle. The CDR3 extends over 15 amino acids. The CDR3 region is CASSVSADPFYGYTF. The CDR3 bases are TGTGCCAGCAGCGTATCGGCAGATCCTTTCTATGGCTACACCTTC.

V is TRBV7-8 and J is TRBJ2-6; D unresolved. Trimming cost V 4 bases and J 0 bases, with 10 bases left between them. The germline gives CDR1 SGHVS, CDR2 FQNEAQ. This CDR3 comprises 16 residues. The CDR3 nucleotides read TGTGCCAGCAGCTCAACAGAACTCTCTGGGGCCAACGTCCTGACTTTC. Encoded protein: CASSSTELSGANVLTF.

This chain uses TRBV2 with TRBJ1-2, with D unresolved. There are 14 residues in the CDR3. V was clipped by 2 bases and J by 6 bases, with 13 bases between them. Germline assignment: CDR1 SNHLY and CDR2 FYNNEI. The CDR3 sequence: CASSELLAGDGYTF. The CDR3 nucleotides are TGTGCCAGCAGTGAACTGTTGGCAGGCGATGGCTACACCTTC.

The gene calls are TRBV5-3 and TRBJ2-3; TRBD1 matches 9 bases. TRBV5-3 carries the ORF label, with uncertain function. The ends lost 4 bases at V and 4 bases at J; junction bases unmatched: 16. This CDR3 region has 18 residues. CDR3 in amino acids: CARSTHRGRIVKADTQYF. As DNA, the CDR3 is TGTGCCAGAAGCACCCACAGGGGGCGCATTGTAAAGGCAGATACGCAGTATTTT.

The chain carries TRBV3-1 (or the pseudogene TRBV3-2) and TRBJ1-2, with D possibly TRBD1 on 5 matching bases. CDR1 LGHDT and CDR2 YNNKEL come from the germline V gene (reference sequence). V lost 1 base to trimming and J lost 1 base, with 16 bases between them. CDR3 length: 17 amino acids. The CDR3 nucleotides are TGTGCCAGCAGCCAAGTGACCGGAGGGAGGGGTAACTATGGCTACACCTTC. It translates to CASSQVTGGRGNYGYTF.

This chain uses TRBV5-4 with TRBJ2-5, with TRBD1 as a possible D gene (6 bases). The V end was cut by 4 bases, the J end by 0 bases, with 10 bases between. CDR1 is SGHNT, CDR2 YYREEE, per germline (reference sequence). This CDR3 region has 14 residues. The DNA for the CDR3 is TGTGCCAGCAGCCATCGGGACAACCAAGAGACCCAGTACTTC. Protein product: CASSHRDNQETQYF.

The V call is TRBV5-5, the J call TRBJ2-7; D is perhaps TRBD1 or TRBD2 (5 bases each). Trimming left V 0 bases short and J 2 bases short, with 9 bases between. In germline, CDR1 is SGHKS, CDR2 YYEKEE (reference sequence). This CDR3 region has 14 residues. CDR3 residues: CASSLDGGAYEQYF. CDR3 bases: TGTGCCAGCAGCTTGGATGGGGGAGCCTACGAGCAGTACTTC. Full variable domain (remainder filled in from reference TRBV5-5 and TRBJ2-7): DAGVTQSPTHLIKTRGQQVTLRCSPISGHKSVSWYQQVLGQGPQFIFQYYEKEERGRGNFPDRFSARQFPNYSSELNVNALLLGDSALYLCASSLDGGAYEQYFGPGTRLTVT.